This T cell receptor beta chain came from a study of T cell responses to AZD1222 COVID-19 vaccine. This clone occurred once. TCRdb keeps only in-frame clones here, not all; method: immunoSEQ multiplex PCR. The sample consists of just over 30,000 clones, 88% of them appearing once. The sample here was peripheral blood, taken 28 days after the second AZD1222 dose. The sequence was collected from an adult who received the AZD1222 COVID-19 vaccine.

As DNA, the CDR3 is TGTGCCAGCAGCTTCGGGACGGGGGGAAACACCATATATTTT. Its translation: CASSFGTGGNTIYF. The V call is TRBV5-4, the J call TRBJ1-3; tentatively, D is TRBD1 (5 bases). V was clipped by 2 bases and J by 4 bases, with 10 bases between them. The length of the CDR3 is 14 residues. Germline lookup yields CDR1 SGHNT and CDR2 YYREEE (reference sequence).